What follows are 29 T cell receptor beta chains derived from one specimen sequenced in a study of identical twins. TCRdb used MiXCR to reprocess the 5' RACE reads, holding one entry per CDR3 protein. The table lists about 700,000 distinct CDR3 sequences, around 8.6% of them singletons. These data were also reused for a study on yellow fever vaccine responses in identical twins.

The sample comprised PBMCs. The receptors originated from a woman aged 18 to 35 in good health.

The table lists this clonotype with a few counts. The CDR3 sequence: CASRGPTGNTGELFF. CDR3 DNA: TGTGCCAGCAGGGGCCCGACAGGGAACACCGGGGAGCTGTTTTTT. The chain uses TRBV28 and TRBJ2-2, with D perhaps matching TRBD1 (6 bases). CDR3 size: 15 residues. Between the trimmed V and J ends, which lost 6 bases and 1 base, there was a span of 12 bases. CDR1 and CDR2 (germline): MDHEN, SYDVKM. The full variable domain, in which reference TRBV28 and TRBJ2-2 provide the parts outside the CDR3, is DVKVTQSSRYLVKRTGEKVFLECVQDMDHENMFWYRQDPGLGLRLIYFSYDVKMKEKGDIPEGYSVSREKKERFSLILESASTNQTSMYLCASRGPTGNTGELFFGEGSRLTVL.

This clonotype was detected only a few times. The chain recombines TRBV11-2 with TRBJ2-5; D perhaps matches TRBD2 (6 bases). In germline, CDR1 is SGHAT, CDR2 FQNNGV. CDR3 length: 15 amino acids. Deletions cut 4 bases from V and 5 bases from J, with 17 bases between. CDR3 in DNA: TGTGCCAGCAGCTCCCGGGACTGGGGCCGGGAGACCCAGTACTTC. Translation gives CASSSRDWGRETQYF. The complete variable domain, with remaining parts taken from reference TRBV11-2 and TRBJ2-5, reads EAGVAQSPRYKIIEKRQSVAFWCNPISGHATLYWYQQILGQGPKLLIQFQNNGVVDDSQLPKDRFSAERLKGVDSTLKIQPAKLEDSAVYLCASSSRDWGRETQYFGPGTRLLVL.

The chain has TRBV5-1 and TRBJ1-6; 8 nucleotides match TRBD1. This CDR3 has 16 residues. V lost 4 bases and J lost 6; bases outside the gene matches: 9. The V gene's germline CDR1 is SGHRS and CDR2 YFSETQ. CDR3: CASSPGQGAGNSPLHF. The CDR3 nucleotides are TGCGCCAGCAGCCCCGGGCAGGGGGCGGGTAATTCACCCCTCCACTTT.

In this sample, this clonotype turned up a few times. The chain is built from TRBV6-1 and TRBJ2-3, with TRBD2 matching 8 bases. CDR3 length equals 14 residues. The V gene end was trimmed by 5 bases and the J gene end by 4 bases; junction bases not matched to a gene: 5. From germline, CDR1 is MNHNS and CDR2 SASEGT. The CDR3 spells CASSRGRSPDTQYF. For the CDR3, the DNA is TGTGCCAGCAGTCGCGGGAGGAGCCCAGATACGCAGTATTTT.

This clonotype has a handful of counts. The chain combines TRBV27 with TRBJ2-3; 8 bases are shared with TRBD2. The CDR3 runs 14 residues. Germline loops: CDR1 MNHEY, CDR2 SMNVEV (reference sequence). J lost 3 bases, V lost 6 bases, and 5 bases had no gene match. The CDR3 is CASRRLAGTDTQYF. DNA of the CDR3: TGTGCCAGCAGGAGATTAGCGGGGACAGATACGCAGTATTTT.

The V call is TRBV6-2 or TRBV6-3, the J call TRBJ2-7; 14 nucleotides agree with TRBD2. CDR3 length: 19 amino acids. J was trimmed by 5 bases and V by 5 bases; bases with no gene match: 17. Germline V gene sequence: CDR1 MNHEY, CDR2 SVGEGT. CDR3 nucleotide sequence: TGTGCCAGCAGTACGGGACTAGCGGGAGTTTCCACCAGGGACGACGAGCAGTACTTC. Its protein is CASSTGLAGVSTRDDEQYF.

The sample holds many counts of this clonotype. DNA of the CDR3: TGTGCCAGCAGCCAATTGCCCTCGAGAGAGACCCAGTACTTC. This encodes CASSQLPSRETQYF. The chain links TRBV3-1 to TRBJ2-5; D is ambiguous. Between the trimmed V and J ends, which lost 2 bases and 4 bases, there was a span of 11 bases. CDR3 size: 14 residues. Germline V gene sequence: CDR1 LGHDT, CDR2 YNNKEL (reference sequence).

This chain links TRBV3-1 with TRBJ2-1; no clear D gene. CDR1 and CDR2 from the germline V gene are LGHDT and YNNKEL (reference sequence). This CDR3 region has 13 residues. Trimming cost V 1 base and J 5 bases, with 6 bases left between them. The chain's CDR3 is CASSQVQNNEQFF. DNA for the CDR3: TGTGCCAGCAGCCAAGTACAAAACAATGAGCAGTTCTTC.

This clonotype was counted ten times or more. The chain is built from TRBV4-3 and TRBJ2-1; D assignment may be TRBD1 or TRBD2 (5 bases each). This CDR3 spans 18 amino acids. V gave up 0 bases and J gave up 0 bases, with 15 bases separating them. Germline CDR1 reads LGHNA; CDR2 reads YSLEER. As DNA, the CDR3 is TGCGCCAGCAGCCAAGATTGGGGACCCCAACCCTCCTACAATGAGCAGTTCTTC. It yields the protein CASSQDWGPQPSYNEQFF.

The rearrangement uses TRBV6-1 and TRBJ2-7; 7 bases agree with TRBD1. CDR3 length: 14 residues. Germline trimming cut 5 bases from V and 3 bases from J; bases unmatched to any gene: 7. Germline CDR1 is MNHNS and CDR2 is SASEGT. The CDR3 DNA reads as TGTGCCAGCAGTCCCGACAGGGCCCACTACGAGCAGTACTTC. This sequence encodes CASSPDRAHYEQYF.

This clonotype was seen only a few times. The chain is built from TRBV20-1 and TRBJ2-2; the D gene is possibly TRBD2 (6 bases). Germline CDR1 and CDR2: DFQATT and SNEGSKA (reference sequence). V was cut by 1 base and J by 0 bases, with 12 bases left in between. The CDR3 is 16 residues long. The CDR3 bases are TGCAGTGCTAGAGGACTCCGGGACTCGAACACCGGGGAGCTGTTTTTT. Encoded protein: CSARGLRDSNTGELFF.

The chain has TRBV2 and TRBJ2-7; D is possibly TRBD1 (6 bases). Deletions cut 4 bases from V and 12 bases from J, with 10 bases between. The CDR3 totals 10 residues. Germline loops: CDR1 SNHLY, CDR2 FYNNEI. In DNA, the CDR3 is TGTGCCAGCAGTGGCAGGGGTTCGTACTTC. It yields the protein CASSGRGSYF.

There are many counts of this clonotype. The chain links TRBV28 to TRBJ2-3; tentative D call: TRBD1 (6 bases). The germline V and J ends were trimmed by 0 bases and 0 bases, with 16 bases remaining between them. Per germline, CDR1 MDHEN and CDR2 SYDVKM. The CDR3 spans 18 residues. Here the CDR3 reads CASSLWIGGQRSTDTQYF. The CDR3 DNA reads as TGTGCCAGCAGTTTATGGATTGGGGGCCAGCGGAGCACAGATACGCAGTATTTT.

This clonotype occurred many times. The chain recombines TRBV7-2 with TRBJ2-3; D not certain. CDR1 and CDR2 (germline): SGHTA, FQGNSA. This CDR3 spans 14 amino acids. V was shortened by 5 bases and J by 1 base, with 10 bases between the two germline ends. For the CDR3, the DNA is TGTGCCAGCAGCCCCTTACCTGGCACAGATACGCAGTATTTT. As protein: CASSPLPGTDTQYF.

In this sample, this clonotype turned up many times. The chain has TRBV6-5 and TRBJ2-1; 8 bases map to TRBD2. The V segment lost 4 bases and the J segment 8 bases; nucleotides outside the gene matches: 13. CDR3 length: 16 amino acids. CDR1 MNHEY and CDR2 SVGAGI come from the germline V gene. CDR3 in amino acids: CASSFLAGRPLHEQFF. In DNA, the CDR3 is TGTGCCAGCAGTTTTTTAGCGGGGAGGCCTCTGCATGAGCAGTTCTTC.

There are a few counts of this clonotype. The chain joins TRBV2 to TRBJ1-5, with D possibly being TRBD1 (5 bases). In germline, CDR1 is SNHLY, CDR2 FYNNEI. The CDR3 is 14 amino acids. Trimming took 3 bases from V and 6 from J, leaving 12 bases between them. The CDR3 nucleotides read TGTGCCAGCAGTGATAGGGTAAGGGGTCAGCCCCAGCATTTT. It specifies CASSDRVRGQPQHF.

This clonotype was counted a few times. This sequence joins TRBV11-2 and TRBJ2-1; TRBD2 aligns across 9 bases. Germline CDR1 is SGHAT and CDR2 is FQNNGV. The CDR3 length is 15 residues. V trimming: 7 bases; J trimming: 5 bases; junction bases outside the gene matches: 9. CDR3 DNA: TGTGCCAGCACCCTTGGGCTAGCGGGGAACAATGAGCAGTTCTTC. Amino acid sequence: CASTLGLAGNNEQFF.

The J gene is TRBJ1-2, the V gene TRBV6-5, with 8 bases aligning to TRBD1. Germline CDR1 and CDR2: MNHEY and SVGAGI. CDR3 size: 15 residues. V gave up 2 bases and J gave up 5 bases; unmatched junction bases: 7. CDR3 region: CASSYQGAQLYGYTF. Here the CDR3 DNA reads TGTGCCAGCAGTTACCAGGGGGCTCAATTGTATGGCTACACCTTC.

This clonotype appeared a few times. The V and J genes are TRBV11-1 and TRBJ2-3; 10 positions match TRBD2. V dropped 5 bases and J dropped 0; count of bases not matched to a gene: 17. Germline lookup yields CDR1 SGHAT and CDR2 FQDESV (reference sequence). This CDR3 is 20 amino acids long. CDR3 DNA: TGTGCCAGCAGCCCACCGCCGCGGCTAGCGGGGGCCATTAGCACAGATACGCAGTATTTT. Its translation: CASSPPPRLAGAISTDTQYF.

This clonotype was seen at least ten times. J is TRBJ1-2 and V is TRBV29-1; the D gene is possibly TRBD1 (5 bases). Per germline, CDR1 SQVTM and CDR2 ANQGSEA. Trimming took off 6 bases at V and 8 bases at J, with 19 bases between the two ends. This CDR3 is built from 13 residues. CDR3 nucleotides: TGCAGCGTGCAAACCCAGGGCGCGGGGGGCTACACCTTC. It is translated as CSVQTQGAGGYTF.

At least ten counts were recorded for this clonotype. This sequence joins TRBV15 and TRBJ2-1; D might be TRBD1 (5 bases). The V end was cut by 4 bases, the J end by 5 bases, with 15 bases between. Germline CDR1 and CDR2: LNHNV and YYDKDF (reference sequence). The CDR3 runs to 15 residues. The CDR3: CATSIDRTPDNEQFF. DNA for the CDR3: TGTGCCACCAGCATAGACAGAACTCCTGACAATGAGCAGTTCTTC. Full variable domain (missing parts from reference TRBV15 and TRBJ2-1): DAMVIQNPRYQVTQFGKPVTLSCSQTLNHNVMYWYQQKSSQAPKLLFHYYDKDFNNEADTPDNFQSRRPNTSFCFLDIRSPGLGDTAMYLCATSIDRTPDNEQFFGPGTRLTVL.

The chain recombines TRBV5-1 with TRBJ2-1; 8 positions match TRBD1. The germline V gene encodes CDR1 SGHRS and CDR2 YFSETQ. There are 15 residues in the CDR3. Germline trimming cut 0 bases from V and 7 bases from J; bases unmatched to any gene: 6. The CDR3 reads CASSLGQGFRNEQFF. The CDR3 DNA reads TGCGCCAGCAGCTTGGGACAGGGGTTCAGAAATGAGCAGTTCTTC.

This clonotype was detected many times. The genes are TRBV20-1 and TRBJ2-1, with unresolved D. V lost 3 bases and J lost 5, with 8 bases in between. The CDR3 sequence is 12 residues long. CDR1 and CDR2 from the germline V gene are DFQATT and SNEGSKA (reference sequence). This CDR3 is CSASRTHNEQFF. CDR3 DNA: TGCAGTGCTAGTCGGACCCACAATGAGCAGTTCTTC.

This clonotype has just a few counts. The rearrangement joins TRBV18 to TRBJ2-1; 10 nucleotides align to TRBD2. This CDR3 contains 16 residues. Per germline, CDR1 KGHSH and CDR2 LQKENI. The trim removed 0 bases at V and 9 bases at J, leaving 8 bases unmatched. The CDR3 loop is CASSPPELAGNTEQFF. In DNA, the CDR3 is TGTGCCAGCTCACCACCGGAACTAGCGGGAAATACTGAGCAGTTCTTC.

This clonotype was seen at least ten times. This chain uses TRBV11-1 with TRBJ2-7; weak D call: TRBD1 (6 bases). V gave up 5 bases and J gave up 3 bases, with 11 bases separating them. The CDR3 contains 13 residues. Germline V lookup: CDR1 SGHAT, CDR2 FQDESV (reference sequence). In DNA, the CDR3 is TGTGCCAGCAGCGCCACAGGGTTCTACGAGCAGTACTTC. Protein sequence: CASSATGFYEQYF.

This clonotype has a count of ten or more. The chain has TRBV10-2 and TRBJ2-4; the D call may be TRBD1 or TRBD2 (5 bases each). This CDR3 has 11 residues. Trimming left V 5 bases short and J 12 bases short, with 11 bases between. CDR1 and CDR2 from the germline V gene are WSHSY and SAAADI. In DNA, the CDR3 is TGCGCCAGCAGTCCCACGGGGACTCAGTACTTC. Its translation is CASSPTGTQYF.

This clonotype was detected only a few times. The V and J genes are TRBV9 and TRBJ1-2, with D maybe TRBD1 (5 bases). The CDR3 is made up of 14 amino acids. Germline CDR1 SGDLS, CDR2 YYNGEE. Trimming stripped 0 bases from V and 4 bases from J, with 10 bases between. The CDR3 reads CASSVERDGYGYTF. The CDR3 region has the DNA TGTGCCAGCAGCGTAGAAAGGGACGGCTATGGCTACACCTTC.

The chain has TRBV4-3 and TRBJ2-1, with D perhaps matching TRBD2 (6 bases). Trimming took off 1 base at V and 10 bases at J, with 17 bases between the two ends. CDR3 length: 15 amino acids. Germline CDR1 is LGHNA and CDR2 is YSLEER. Here the CDR3 reads CASSQAGGMAGEQFF. The CDR3, as DNA: TGCGCCAGCAGCCAAGCCGGCGGGATGGCGGGGGAGCAGTTCTTC.

The sample holds a few counts of this clonotype. The J gene is TRBJ2-5, the V gene TRBV15; 15 nucleotides agree with TRBD2. Germline V CDR1 and CDR2: LNHNV, YYDKDF (reference sequence). The junction had 5 bases not matched to a gene; V was cut back by 1 base and J by 5 bases. This CDR3 has 17 residues. For the CDR3, the DNA is TGTGCCACCAGCAGAGGGACTAGCGGGAGGGCCCGGGAGACCCAGTACTTC. This codes for CATSRGTSGRARETQYF.